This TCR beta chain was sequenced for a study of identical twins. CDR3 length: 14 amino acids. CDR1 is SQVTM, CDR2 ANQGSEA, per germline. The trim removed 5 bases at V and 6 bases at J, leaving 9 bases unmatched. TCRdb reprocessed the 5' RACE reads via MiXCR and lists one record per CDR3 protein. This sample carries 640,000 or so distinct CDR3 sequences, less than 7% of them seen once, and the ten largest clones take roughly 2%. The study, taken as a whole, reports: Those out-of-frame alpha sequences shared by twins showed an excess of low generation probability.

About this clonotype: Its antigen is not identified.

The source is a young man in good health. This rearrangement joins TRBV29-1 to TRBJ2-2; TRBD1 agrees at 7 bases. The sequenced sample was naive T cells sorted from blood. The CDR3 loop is CSVSTGQRSGELFF. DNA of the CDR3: TGCAGCGTTTCGACAGGGCAGCGATCCGGGGAGCTGTTTTTT.